This T cell receptor beta chain was observed in a study of blood T cells in healthy people across ages. General observations from the study: Among T cells, TCR beta diversity per million cells dropped roughly linearly as age rose. Reliance upon unsorted PBMCs precluded definitive naive versus antigen-experienced comparison. Correlation between TCR beta diversity and naive T cell percentage was strong.

A note on this clonotype: Its antigen is unknown.

The CDR3 has 12 amino acids. Germline V gene sequence: CDR1 SQVTM, CDR2 ANQGSEA. V lost 3 bases to trimming and J lost 11 bases, with 16 bases between them. Healthy Caucasian individuals from Russia aged about 6 to 100 were enrolled as donors. Using a J-beta primer mix together with a sample-barcoded 5' primer, a second PCR was run for roughly 7 to 11 cycles. A single record per CDR3 protein comes from TCRdb applying MiXCR to the 5' RACE reads. The sample shows over a million distinct CDR3 sequences, roughly 43% of them seen only once. The chain uses TRBV29-1 and TRBJ2-5; possible D gene TRBD2, 7 bases. This TCR was sampled from a woman aged 18-30 years in good health. The source material was blood. CDR3 sequence (DNA): TGCAGCGTTGAGGGGGGGCCCAATGAGCAGTACTTC. It yields the protein CSVEGGPNEQYF.